Listed here are 7 T cell receptor beta chains from one sample, sequenced in a study of T-cell memory formation after mild COVID-19. TCRdb reanalysed the 5' RACE reads using MiXCR and keeps one entry per CDR3 protein. The table has 300,000 to 400,000 distinct CDR3 sequences, over 25% seen once. Sequencing was performed on PBMCs or a T cell subset sorted from them (not recorded which). The receptors derive from an adult woman who had mild COVID-19 (a few samples of this study predate the infection). Cell type and time point are not known.

This CDR3 reads CATSDLRMASGLPTDTQYF. The CDR3 DNA is TGTGCCACCAGTGATTTGCGAATGGCTAGCGGACTACCCACAGATACGCAGTATTTT. The J gene is TRBJ2-3, the V gene TRBV24-1, with TRBD2 matching over 7 bases. J was trimmed by 2 bases and V by 0 bases; bases with no gene match: 13. The CDR3 is made up of 19 amino acids. Germline CDR1 is KGHDR and CDR2 is SFDVKD.

V usage is TRBV5-6 and J usage is TRBJ2-7, with 8 bases matching TRBD1. CDR3 length: 16 amino acids. The ends lost 2 bases at V and 4 bases at J; junction bases unmatched: 11. CDR1 is SGHDT, CDR2 YYEEEE, per germline. The CDR3 loop reads CASSLGTGLTYYEQYF. The CDR3 nucleotides are TGTGCCAGCAGCTTAGGGACAGGACTCACTTATTACGAGCAGTACTTC.

This rearrangement joins TRBV12-3 or TRBV12-4 to TRBJ1-1, with a tentative D call TRBD1 (6 bases). The CDR3 covers 13 residues. V lost 3 bases and J lost 4, with 9 bases in between. CDR3: CASSFPGVTEAFF. The DNA of the CDR3 is TGTGCCAGCAGTTTTCCAGGGGTCACTGAAGCTTTCTTT.

The V and J genes are TRBV7-2 and TRBJ2-4; 7 bases are a match to TRBD2. The length of the CDR3 is 16 residues. Trimming took 5 bases from V and 3 from J; bases not matched to a gene: 10. Per germline, CDR1 SGHTA and CDR2 FQGNSA. The CDR3 loop reads CASSHSASGHKNIQYF. CDR3 nucleotides: TGTGCCAGCAGCCACAGTGCTAGCGGTCACAAAAACATTCAGTACTTC.

This clonotype was counted a few times. The chain links TRBV7-9 to TRBJ1-1; D uncertain. The V and J ends lost 1 base and 4 bases respectively, with 10 bases between them. The CDR3 extends over 14 amino acids. CDR1 is SEHNR, CDR2 FQNEAQ, per germline (reference sequence). The CDR3 sequence is CASSLEGFGTEAFF. The CDR3 DNA reads as TGTGCCAGCAGCTTAGAAGGGTTCGGCACTGAAGCTTTCTTT.

This clonotype has a count of ten or more. The rearrangement links TRBV5-1 to TRBJ2-7; no clear D gene. The germline CDR1 and CDR2 sequences are SGHRS and YFSETQ. Deletions cut 0 bases from V and 3 bases from J, with 4 bases between. The CDR3 has 12 amino acids. This CDR3 is CASSLGNYEQYF. CDR3 DNA: TGCGCCAGCAGCTTGGGGAACTACGAGCAGTACTTC.

The chain employs TRBV4-3 and TRBJ1-5; D uncertain. The germline CDR1 and CDR2 sequences are LGHNA and YSLEER. Between the trimmed V and J ends, which lost 0 bases and 3 bases, there was a span of 9 bases. The CDR3 is 15 residues long. Written as DNA, the CDR3 is TGCGCCAGCAGCCAAGACCGTGGCCTCAATCAGCCCCAGCATTTT. Amino acid sequence: CASSQDRGLNQPQHF.